These 4 T cell receptor beta chains share one sample of origin, sequenced in a study of T-cell reconstitution after alpha-beta-depleted transplantation in children. Unique molecular identifiers were incorporated when the TCRbeta library was constructed. TCRdb called the PCR reads again in MiXCR, with one record for every CDR3 protein. The sample consists of approximately 4,500 distinct CDR3 sequences, about 26% of them appearing once. This specimen was PBMCs, mostly from graft donor cells, taken 60 days after TCRalphabeta/CD19-depleted stem cell transplant. These receptors were collected from a boy under three years old who had a stem cell transplant for SCID, so the T cells may come from the graft donor.

For this clonotype: At one boundary the junction diverges from the germline segment, which might be a read error. The gene calls are TRBV6-5 and TRBJ2-7; D not certain. Germline V gene lookup returns CDR1 MNHEY and CDR2 SVGAGI. The CDR3 runs to 14 residues. As DNA, the CDR3 is TGTGCCAGCAGTTACGCGGTAGGCTCCTACGCGCAGTACTTC. Protein: CASSYAVGSYAQYF.

The chain joins TRBV2 to TRBJ2-1; unclear D gene. The CDR3 spans 13 residues. CDR1 is SNHLY and CDR2 is FYNNEI in the germline V gene. The CDR3 DNA reads as TGTGTTAGCAGGAACCGACGCCACAATGAGCAGTTCTTC. Translation gives CVSRNRRHNEQFF.

This clonotype is medium-sized within its sample. The chain couples TRBV10-3 to TRBJ2-1; 8 bases match TRBD1. This CDR3 is built from 16 residues. Germline CDR1 and CDR2: ENHRY and SYGVKD. V was clipped by 4 bases and J by 5 bases; unmatched bases: 10. CDR3 sequence reads: CAISAGGDRDHNEQFF. The CDR3, as DNA: TGTGCCATCAGTGCAGGGGGCGACAGGGACCACAATGAGCAGTTCTTC.

The chain has TRBV5-6 and TRBJ2-5; D ambiguous. Looked up from germline, CDR1 is SGHDT and CDR2 is YYEEEE. This CDR3 has 12 residues. Trimming stripped 7 bases from V and 9 bases from J, with 16 bases between. CDR3 nucleotide sequence: TGTGCCAGCGGCCCCGGGCCCATCTCCCAGTACTTC. Encoded protein: CASGPGPISQYF.